Below, 28 T cell receptor beta chains from the same sample are listed, as sequenced in a study of control samples from healthy donors and cancer patients. The assay was immunoSEQ multiplex PCR, and TCRdb's table has in-frame clones only and misses some. The data contain approximately 88,000 clones, more than 85% of them singletons. Source material: blood. These receptors all come from a woman in her 30s in good health.

V usage is TRBV19 and J usage is TRBJ1-5; 7 bases match TRBD1. J lost 2 bases, V lost 7 bases, and 8 bases had no gene match. The CDR3 totals 15 residues. CDR1 and CDR2 (germline): LNHDA, SQIVND (reference sequence). This CDR3 reads CASTWTGERNQPQHF. CDR3 DNA sequence: TGTGCCAGTACCTGGACAGGCGAACGCAATCAGCCCCAGCATTTT.

This clone has only one observation. The chain uses TRBV3-1 (or the pseudogene TRBV3-2) and TRBJ1-1, with a tentative D call TRBD1 (6 bases). Germline CDR1 reads LGHDT; CDR2 reads YNNKEL (reference sequence). Trimming cost V 3 bases and J 6 bases, with 17 bases left between them. The CDR3 runs 15 residues. CDR3 bases: TGTGCCAGCAGCCACTCCACAGGGATCAGGGCTGAAGCTTTCTTT. Translation: CASSHSTGIRAEAFF.

The V and J genes are TRBV4-1 and TRBJ1-2; D ambiguous. Trimming removed 2 bases at V and 8 bases at J, with 21 bases between. The CDR3 is 16 residues long. The germline V gene has CDR1 MGHRA and CDR2 YSYEKL. In DNA form, the CDR3 reads TGCGCCAGCAGCCAAATGGTGGCAGCCCCTCCCGTCGGCTACACCTTC. Amino acids: CASSQMVAAPPVGYTF.

This clone was counted a single time. The chain is built from TRBV6-1 and TRBJ2-1, with D possibly being TRBD1 (6 bases). CDR1 MNHNS and CDR2 SASEGT come from the germline V gene. Trimming removed 1 base from V and 5 bases from J, with 9 bases in between. The CDR3 is 14 residues long. The chain's CDR3 is CASSEGGQNNEQFF. The CDR3 bases are TGTGCCAGCAGTGAAGGAGGACAGAACAATGAGCAGTTCTTC.

This chain links TRBV19 with TRBJ2-3, with D possibly matching TRBD2 (6 bases). The CDR3 is made up of 13 amino acids. The germline gives CDR1 LNHDA, CDR2 SQIVND (reference sequence). Trimming pared 6 bases from V and 5 bases from J, leaving 12 bases between. The CDR3 DNA follows: TGTGCCAGTAGGGCCGGGGGTGGAGATACGCAGTATTTT. Amino acid sequence: CASRAGGGDTQYF.

This chain links TRBV3-1 (or the pseudogene TRBV3-2) with TRBJ2-1, with 7 bases matching TRBD1. Germline CDR1 and CDR2: LGHDT and YNNKEL (reference sequence). The CDR3 is made up of 14 amino acids. V trimming: 6 bases; J trimming: 2 bases; junction bases outside the gene matches: 4. CDR3 nucleotides: TGTGCCAGCAGACACAGGGGCCCCTACAATGAGCAGTTCTTC. It translates to CASRHRGPYNEQFF.

The chain recombines TRBV24-1 with TRBJ1-5, with 7 bases identical to TRBD1. Per the germline V gene, CDR1 is KGHDR and CDR2 is SFDVKD. The trim removed 12 bases at V and 8 bases at J, leaving 15 bases unmatched. The CDR3 consists of 14 residues. CDR3: CAAGGGQPGEPQHF. The DNA for the CDR3 is TGTGCCGCAGGGGGGGGACAGCCCGGAGAGCCCCAGCATTTT.

The V call is TRBV20-1, the J call TRBJ2-1, with D hard to call. Germline CDR1 is DFQATT and CDR2 is SNEGSKA (reference sequence). This CDR3 has 11 amino acids. V lost 6 bases to trimming and J lost 8 bases, with 11 bases between them. The chain's CDR3 is CSAPIVYEQFF. CDR3 sequence (DNA): TGCAGTGCCCCGATAGTCTATGAGCAGTTCTTC.

The CDR3 reads CASSQERQGATTDTQYF. The CDR3 coding sequence is TGTGCCAGCAGCCAAGAGAGGCAGGGGGCTACCACAGATACGCAGTATTTT. The chain carries TRBV3-1 (or the pseudogene TRBV3-2) and TRBJ2-3; 8 bases are a match to TRBD1. The ends lost 0 bases at V and 2 bases at J; junction bases unmatched: 7. The CDR3 totals 17 residues. CDR1 is LGHDT and CDR2 is YNNKEL in the germline V gene (reference sequence).

In this sample, this clone turned up once. This chain joins TRBV7-6 and TRBJ2-1; D remains ambiguous. Deletions cut 2 bases from V and 9 bases from J, with 26 bases between. This CDR3 has 18 residues. CDR1 SGHVS and CDR2 FNYEAQ come from the germline V gene. The CDR3 region is CASSLRSENFAVSTEQFF. The CDR3 DNA sequence: TGTGCCAGCAGCTTACGGTCGGAGAATTTCGCGGTTTCCACTGAGCAGTTCTTC.

The V call is TRBV4-1, the J call TRBJ2-1; 11 bases are shared with TRBD2. There are 16 residues in the CDR3. With 1 base clipped from V and 10 bases from J, the junction kept 9 bases outside the gene matches. From germline, CDR1 is MGHRA and CDR2 YSYEKL. CDR3 nucleotide sequence: TGCGCCAGCAGCCAAGCGGAACTAGCGGGAGCACACGAGCAGTTCTTC. Translating it yields CASSQAELAGAHEQFF.

The chain combines TRBV19 with TRBJ1-1, with TRBD1 matching 10 bases. V shed 5 bases and J 3 bases; nucleotides not matched to a gene: 12. The CDR3 is 17 amino acids. Germline CDR1 and CDR2: LNHDA and SQIVND (reference sequence). The CDR3 loop is CASSAKTGGASDTEAFF. In DNA form, the CDR3 reads TGTGCCAGTAGTGCCAAGACAGGGGGCGCGTCGGACACTGAAGCTTTCTTT.

CDR3 sequence: CATRRGLAGGPSYNEQFF. CDR3 DNA: TGTGCCACCAGGAGAGGACTAGCGGGGGGACCCTCTTACAATGAGCAGTTCTTC. V and J are TRBV27 and TRBJ2-1; 14 nucleotides match TRBD2. The germline gives CDR1 MNHEY, CDR2 SMNVEV (reference sequence). V trimming: 10 bases; J trimming: 4 bases; junction bases outside the gene matches: 15. This CDR3 contains 18 residues.

The chain couples TRBV27 to TRBJ2-2; 7 nucleotides match TRBD1. From germline, CDR1 is MNHEY and CDR2 SMNVEV (reference sequence). With V trimmed by 7 bases and J by 0 bases, 5 bases remained unmatched. The CDR3 covers 15 residues. The CDR3 loop is CASKGQLANTGELFF. CDR3 sequence (DNA): TGTGCCAGCAAGGGACAGCTCGCGAACACCGGGGAGCTGTTTTTT.

The V and J genes are TRBV28 and TRBJ1-2; no firm D call. V shed 4 bases and J shed 4 bases, with 16 bases lying between them. CDR3 length: 15 residues. Germline V gene lookup returns CDR1 MDHEN and CDR2 SYDVKM. The CDR3: CASSSSGGQFYGYTF. CDR3 sequence (DNA): TGTGCCAGCAGTTCAAGTGGCGGTCAGTTCTATGGCTACACCTTC.

The rearrangement joins TRBV21-1 to TRBJ2-7; the table's D call TRBD2 went unverified against the DNA. TRBV21-1 is a recognized pseudogene. CDR3 length: 17 amino acids. The CDR3 sequence is CASSKGLEARVSYEQYF. The CDR3 DNA reads TGTGCCAGCAGCAAAGGCTTAGAAGCAAGAGTATCCTACGAGCAGTACTTC.

The CDR3, as DNA: TGTGCCAGCAGCAGCCGGGACACCTCCTACGAGCAGTACTTC. It yields the protein CASSSRDTSYEQYF. The chain uses TRBV5-4 and TRBJ2-7, with D possibly matching TRBD1 (6 bases). In germline, CDR1 is SGHNT, CDR2 YYREEE (reference sequence). V was clipped by 4 bases and J by 0 bases, with 11 bases between them. This CDR3 region has 14 residues. Drawing the rest from reference TRBV5-4 and TRBJ2-7, the complete variable domain is ETGVTQSPTHLIKTRGQQVTLRCSSQSGHNTVSWYQQALGQGPQFIFQYYREEENGRGNFPPRFSGLQFPNYSSELNVNALELDDSALYLCASSSRDTSYEQYFGPGTRLTVT.

The rearrangement links TRBV28 to TRBJ2-7, with 8 bases that match TRBD1. Germline loops: CDR1 MDHEN, CDR2 SYDVKM. The trim removed 5 bases at V and 3 bases at J, leaving 6 bases unmatched. The CDR3 sequence is 14 residues long. CDR3 sequence reads: CASSTQTGVYEQYF. The CDR3 DNA is TGTGCCAGCAGTACCCAGACAGGGGTCTACGAGCAGTACTTC.

A word on this clone: The sample contains more than one DNA sequence encoding this CDR3. This chain connects TRBV5-1 to TRBJ2-5, with 10 bases fitting TRBD2. V lost 0 bases to trimming and J lost 2 bases; unmatched junction nucleotides: 4. The germline V gene encodes CDR1 SGHRS and CDR2 YFSETQ. This CDR3 region has 16 residues. The CDR3 spells CASSLGPSGGQETQYF. The CDR3, as DNA: TGCGCCAGCAGCTTGGGCCCTAGCGGGGGTCAAGAGACCCAGTACTTC.

This sequence joins TRBV19 and TRBJ2-7, with D perhaps matching TRBD1 or TRBD2 (5 bases each). This CDR3 comprises 12 residues. CDR1 and CDR2 from the germline V gene are LNHDA and SQIVND (reference sequence). The germline V and J ends were trimmed by 4 bases and 3 bases, with 7 bases remaining between them. The CDR3 DNA sequence: TGTGCCAGTAGTAGGGACGGCTACGAGCAGTACTTC. Its protein is CASSRDGYEQYF.

This chain uses TRBV7-9 with TRBJ2-3; 15 bases are shared with TRBD2. Germline trimming cut 5 bases from V and 3 bases from J; bases unmatched to any gene: 9. Germline values: CDR1 SEHNR, CDR2 FQNEAQ (reference sequence). The CDR3 loop spans 18 amino acids. Here the CDR3 reads CASSPGTSGGRWTDTQYF. The CDR3 region has the DNA TGTGCCAGCAGCCCAGGGACTAGCGGGGGGAGGTGGACAGATACGCAGTATTTT.

The chain links TRBV19 to TRBJ2-4; TRBD1 might be the D (6 bases). This CDR3 has 18 amino acids. The V end lost 10 bases, the J end lost 0 bases, and 25 bases lay between the germline ends. Germline assignment: CDR1 LNHDA and CDR2 SQIVND (reference sequence). The DNA for the CDR3 is TGTGCCACCGCGTCGGGGCAGGGGATCCCGGCAGCCAAAAACATTCAGTACTTC. Translating it yields CATASGQGIPAAKNIQYF.

The V call is TRBV25-1, the J call TRBJ2-5, with D possibly being TRBD2 (7 bases). Per germline, CDR1 MGHDK and CDR2 SYGVNS. V was cut by 2 bases and J by 9 bases, with 16 bases left in between. The CDR3 is 14 residues long. DNA for the CDR3: TGTGCCAGCAGTGAACTGGGAGGGGGGACATCCCAGTACTTC. Its translation: CASSELGGGTSQYF.

The chain uses TRBV6-4 and TRBJ1-6; no definite D call. The ends were cut back, 9 bases at V and 2 bases at J, with 14 bases in the middle. Looked up from germline, CDR1 is MRHNA and CDR2 is SNTAGT. CDR3 size: 15 residues. CDR3 nucleotides: TGTGCCAGAATCAAGCAGAGTGCCTATAATTCACCCCTCCACTTT. Translated, it gives CARIKQSAYNSPLHF.

The genes are TRBV18 and TRBJ1-1; D is undetermined. With 6 bases removed from V and 2 bases from J, the gap between germline ends came to 10 bases. Germline assignment: CDR1 KGHSH and CDR2 LQKENI. This CDR3 is 13 amino acids long. The CDR3 sequence: CASSPKQNTEAFF. The CDR3 DNA is TGTGCCAGCTCTCCTAAACAAAACACTGAAGCTTTCTTT.

This chain uses TRBV5-1 with TRBJ1-2, with TRBD1 matching over 11 bases. With V trimmed by 4 bases and J by 1 base, 9 bases remained unmatched. CDR1 is SGHRS, CDR2 YFSETQ, per germline. CDR3 size: 17 residues. For the CDR3, the DNA is TGCGCCAGCAGCGTGGGGGGGACAGGGGGTAATAACTATGGCTACACCTTC. The encoded protein is CASSVGGTGGNNYGYTF. Combining the CDR3 with reference TRBV5-1 and TRBJ1-2 gives the whole variable domain KAGVTQTPRYLIKTRGQQVTLSCSPISGHRSVSWYQQTPGQGLQFLFEYFSETQRNKGNFPGRFSGRQFSNSRSEMNVSTLELGDSALYLCASSVGGTGGNNYGYTFGSGTRLTVV.

The table lists this clone with a few counts. The chain uses TRBV5-1 and TRBJ2-2, with a weak D call TRBD1 (6 bases). The CDR3 extends over 15 amino acids. Germline V gene sequence: CDR1 SGHRS, CDR2 YFSETQ. The V end was cut by 0 bases, the J end by 7 bases, with 13 bases between. The CDR3 DNA reads as TGCGCCAGCAGCTTGGAACAGGGTGGGAACGGGGAGCTGTTTTTT. This codes for CASSLEQGGNGELFF.

The chain recombines TRBV7-9 with TRBJ2-7; D is unclear. The CDR3 covers 12 residues. The V end lost 2 bases, the J end lost 6 bases, and 8 bases lay between the germline ends. The germline V gene has CDR1 SEHNR and CDR2 FQNEAQ (reference sequence). CDR3 DNA: TGTGCCAGCAGCTTATCCGGGTTCGAGCAGTACTTC. Translation: CASSLSGFEQYF.